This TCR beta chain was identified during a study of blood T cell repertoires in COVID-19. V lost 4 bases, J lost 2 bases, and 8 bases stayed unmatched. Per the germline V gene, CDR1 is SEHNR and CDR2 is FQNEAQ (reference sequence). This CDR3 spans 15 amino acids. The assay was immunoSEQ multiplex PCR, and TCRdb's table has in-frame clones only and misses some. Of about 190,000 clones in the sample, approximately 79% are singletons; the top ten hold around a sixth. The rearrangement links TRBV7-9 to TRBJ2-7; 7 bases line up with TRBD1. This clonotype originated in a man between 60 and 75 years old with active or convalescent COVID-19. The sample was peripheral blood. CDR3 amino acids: CASSSLQGITYEQYF. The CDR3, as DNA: TGTGCCAGCAGCTCGCTACAGGGGATTACCTACGAGCAGTACTTC.